The sequence of this TCR beta chain was determined in a study of OX40 agonist ivuxolimab in advanced cancers. Measured with immunoSEQ multiplex PCR; TCRdb has only the in-frame clones, and not every one. The sample consists of about 52,000 clones, 80% to 85% of them appearing once. The CDR3 is 15 amino acids. V lost 5 bases to trimming and J lost 2 bases, with 14 bases between them. The germline CDR1 and CDR2 sequences are SGHAT and FQDESV (reference sequence). The clonotype originates from an adult with an advanced solid tumor such as melanoma, head and neck, liver or kidney cancer. The V gene is TRBV11-1, the J gene TRBJ2-3; the D call may be TRBD1 or TRBD2 (5 bases each). This specimen was CD4+ or CD8+ T cells sorted from blood, taken in a trial of the OX40 agonist ivuxolimab. CDR3 in amino acids: CASSRSGQNTDTQYF. As DNA, the CDR3 is TGTGCCAGCAGCCGCTCGGGGCAAAACACAGATACGCAGTATTTT.